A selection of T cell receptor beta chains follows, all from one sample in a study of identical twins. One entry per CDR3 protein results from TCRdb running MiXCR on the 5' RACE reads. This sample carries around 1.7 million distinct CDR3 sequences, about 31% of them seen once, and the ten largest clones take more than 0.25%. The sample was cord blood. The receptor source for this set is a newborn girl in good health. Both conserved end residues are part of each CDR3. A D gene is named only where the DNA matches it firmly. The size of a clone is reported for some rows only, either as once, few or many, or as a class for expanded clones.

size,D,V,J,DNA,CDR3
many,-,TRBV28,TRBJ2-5,TGTGCCAGCAGTTTGGCTGACTACCAAGAGACCCAGTACTTC,CASSLADYQETQYF
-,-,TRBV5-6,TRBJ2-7,TGTGCCAGCAGCTTATCAGGACAGTTTAGCTCCTACGAGCAGTACTTC,CASSLSGQFSSYEQYF
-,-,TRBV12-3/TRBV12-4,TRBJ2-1,TGTGCCAGCAGCCGGGGCCAACTTCCGAGCTCCTACAATGAGCAGTTCTTC,CASSRGQLPSSYNEQFF
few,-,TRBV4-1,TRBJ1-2,TGCGCCAGCAGCCCTGGGAGCGCTACTAACTATGGCTACACCTTC,CASSPGSATNYGYTF
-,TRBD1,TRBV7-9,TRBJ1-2,TGTGCCAGCAGCTCACCCAGACAGGGATGGGTCTATGGCTACACCTTC,CASSSPRQGWVYGYTF
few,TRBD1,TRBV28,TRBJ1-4,TGTGCCAGCAGTTTAGTACACAGGGGGAGTGAAAAACTGTTTTTT,CASSLVHRGSEKLFF
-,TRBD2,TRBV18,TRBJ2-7,TGTGCCAGCTCACCACTAGCGGGAGGCGAGCAGTACTTC,CASSPLAGGEQYF
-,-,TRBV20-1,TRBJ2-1,TGCAGTGCCGACCACCTAGCGCCGAGCTCCTACAATGAGCAGTTCTTC,CSADHLAPSSYNEQFF
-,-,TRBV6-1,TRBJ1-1,TGTGCCAGCATTGGACACATGAACACTGAAGCTTTCTTT,CASIGHMNTEAFF
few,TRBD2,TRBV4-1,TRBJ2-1,TGCGCCAGCAGCCAAGGCAGCCAGCGGGGGGGCCTCTACAATGAGCAGTTCTTC,CASSQGSQRGGLYNEQFF
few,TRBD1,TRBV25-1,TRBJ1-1,TGTGCCAGCTCGACAGGGTGGAATACTGAAGCTTTCTTT,CASSTGWNTEAFF
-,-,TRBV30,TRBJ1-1,TGTGCCTGGAGAGGGCCTGAAGCTTTCTTT,CAWRGPEAFF
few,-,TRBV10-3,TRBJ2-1,TGTGCCATCAGGTCGCTTCTAGCGGGACAGGGGCGAAGTGAGCAGTTCTTC,CAIRSLLAGQGRSEQFF
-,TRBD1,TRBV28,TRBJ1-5,TGTGCCAGCATTCGTGACAGGGGCAGACAGCCCCAGCATTTT,CASIRDRGRQPQHF
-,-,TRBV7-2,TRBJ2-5,TGTGCCAGCAGCTTAAGAATTAGATACCCTTTGAGGGAGGGGGAGCAGTACTTC,CASSLRIRYPLREGEQYF
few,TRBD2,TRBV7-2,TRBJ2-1,TGTGCCAGCAGCTTATTGAGCGGGGGGATCGATGAGCAGTTCTTC,CASSLLSGGIDEQFF
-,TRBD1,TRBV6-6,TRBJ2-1,TGTGCCAGCAGTCACCCCACAGGGGCAGGCTACAATGAGCAGTTCTTC,CASSHPTGAGYNEQFF
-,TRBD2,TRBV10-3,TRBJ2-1,TGTGCCATCTCTAGCGGGGAGACCCAGTTCTTC,CAISSGETQFF
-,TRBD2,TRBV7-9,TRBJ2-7,TGTGCCAGCAGCCGGACTAGCGTCGACTACGTGCAGTACTTC,CASSRTSVDYVQYF
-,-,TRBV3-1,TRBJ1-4,TGTGCCAGCAGCTTGCCGGGACCATATGAAAAACTGTTTTTT,CASSLPGPYEKLFF
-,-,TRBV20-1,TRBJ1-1,TGCAGTGCTCCCCGTCCAGGGTCCACTGAAGCTTTCTTT,CSAPRPGSTEAFF
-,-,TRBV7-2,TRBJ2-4,TGTGCCAGCAGCTTAAAGTCTCCCCCAGCCAAAAACATTCAGTACTTC,CASSLKSPPAKNIQYF
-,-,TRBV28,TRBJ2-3,TGTGCCATCACCTACGGGCGGGGAGCCACAGATACGCAGTATTTT,CAITYGRGATDTQYF
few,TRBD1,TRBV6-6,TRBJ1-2,TGTGCCAGCAGTTACTCTAGACAGGGGTTCGGGGACTATGGCTACACCTTC,CASSYSRQGFGDYGYTF
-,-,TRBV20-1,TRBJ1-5,TGCAGTGCTAAGGAAGGCAGGGGAAGTAATCAGCCCCAGCATTTT,CSAKEGRGSNQPQHF
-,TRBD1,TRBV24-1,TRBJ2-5,TGTGCCACCAGTGATCCCCGGGACAGGGTTGAGACCCAGTACTTC,CATSDPRDRVETQYF
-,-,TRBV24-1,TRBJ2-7,TGTGCCACCAGTGGTGTGGGCCCTTCCTACGAGCAGTACTTC,CATSGVGPSYEQYF
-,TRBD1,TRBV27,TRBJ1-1,TGTGCCAGCGGCCGGGACAGGGCATCTGAAGCTTTCTTT,CASGRDRASEAFF
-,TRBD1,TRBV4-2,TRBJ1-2,TGTGCCAGCAGCTTCCTGGACAGGGTCAATGGCTACACCTTC,CASSFLDRVNGYTF
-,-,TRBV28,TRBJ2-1,TGTGCCAGCAGCCGTAACCGACTAGTTTTCAATGAGCGGTTCTTC,CASSRNRLVFNERFF
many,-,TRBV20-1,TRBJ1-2,TGCAGTGCTAGAGATCCCGGGAACGCTAACTATGGCTACACCTTC,CSARDPGNANYGYTF
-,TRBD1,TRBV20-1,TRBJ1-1,TGCAGTGCTCCAGGGGGCACTGAAGCTTTCTTT,CSAPGGTEAFF
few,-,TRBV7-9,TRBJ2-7,TGTGCCAGCAGCTACAGGGACATAAGCTACGAGCAGTACTTC,CASSYRDISYEQYF
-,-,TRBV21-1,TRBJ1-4,TGTGCCAGCAGCAGGTCGGCCGGGGTCGATGAAAAACTGTTTTTT,CASSRSAGVDEKLFF
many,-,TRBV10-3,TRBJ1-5,TGTGCCATCAGTGAGTATAGCAATCAGCCCCAGCATTTT,CAISEYSNQPQHF
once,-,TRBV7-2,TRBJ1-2,TGTGCCAGCAGGCCCTACGCGGGGGCGTCCTATGGCTACACCTTC,CASRPYAGASYGYTF
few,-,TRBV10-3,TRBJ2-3,TGTGCCATCAGTCCCGAGGGGGGGAGAACAGATACGCAGTATTTT,CAISPEGGRTDTQYF
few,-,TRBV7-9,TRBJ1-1,TGTGCCAGCAGCGTAGGGGTCCTGGGGAACACTGAAGCTTTCTTT,CASSVGVLGNTEAFF
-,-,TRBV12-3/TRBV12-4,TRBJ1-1,TGTGCCAGCAGAGAGTGGCGGAACACTGAAGCTTTCTTT,CASREWRNTEAFF
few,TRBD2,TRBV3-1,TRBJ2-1,TGTGCCAGCAGCCAAGGGACTAGCGGGGGTGGTGAGCAGTTCTTC,CASSQGTSGGGEQFF
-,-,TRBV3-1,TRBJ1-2,TGTGCCAGCAGTATAGTCGCGAACTATGGCTACACCTTC,CASSIVANYGYTF
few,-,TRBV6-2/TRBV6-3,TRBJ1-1,TGTGCCAGCAACCCAACGGGGGGGGCTGAGAGCACTGAAGCTTTCTTT,CASNPTGGAESTEAFF
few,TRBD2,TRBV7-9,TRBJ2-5,TGTGCCAGCAGCTTAGGCCCTTCTCATACTAGCGGGGAAGAGACCCAGTACTTC,CASSLGPSHTSGEETQYF
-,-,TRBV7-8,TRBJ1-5,TGTGCCAGCAGCTTAGCGGGTGGAGACTTCCTCAATCAGCCCCAGCATTTT,CASSLAGGDFLNQPQHF
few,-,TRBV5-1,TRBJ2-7,TGCGCCAGCAGCTTGGACCCTCTAAGGGACTACGAGCAGTACTTC,CASSLDPLRDYEQYF
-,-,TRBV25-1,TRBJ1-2,TGTGCCAGCAGTGGTTGGGGTGAGAGACGGGGCTATGGCTACACCTTC,CASSGWGERRGYGYTF
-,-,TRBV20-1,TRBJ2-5,TGCAGTGATAGGTCGTCGGCCTCCCAAGAGACCCAGTACTTC,CSDRSSASQETQYF